This T cell receptor (beta chain) was retrieved from a study of blood T cell repertoires in COVID-19. Germline V gene sequence: CDR1 SGHTS, CDR2 YDEGEE. The CDR3 consists of 15 residues. The V and J ends lost 4 bases and 4 bases, in that order; junction bases with no gene match: 7. Clones were sequenced by immunoSEQ multiplex PCR, and TCRdb holds only the in-frame ones, with some missing. The sample contains about 130,000 clones, around 89% of which appear only once. The sequence derives from a man aged 60-69 years with COVID-19, enrolled during active disease. The chain links TRBV5-8 to TRBJ1-3; 8 bases match TRBD1. Material for sequencing was peripheral blood. The DNA for the CDR3 is TGTGCCAGCAGCCAGCAGGGGGCGGAGGGAAACACCATATATTTT. Amino acid sequence: CASSQQGAEGNTIYF. The full variable domain, with the rest looked up from reference TRBV5-8 and TRBJ1-3, is EAGVTQSPTHLIKTRGQQATLRCSPISGHTSVYWYQQALGLGLQFLLWYDEGEERNRGNFPPRFSGRQFPNYSSELNVNALELEDSALYLCASSQQGAEGNTIYFGEGSWLTVV.